This entry lists 32 T cell receptor beta chains sequenced from one sample in a study of T cells after yellow fever vaccination. Each CDR3 protein is one row after TCRdb ran MiXCR on the 5' RACE reads. The repertoire holds about 350,000 distinct CDR3 sequences, with roughly 3.9% as singletons. Here the sequenced sample was PBMCs, taken 5 days after the yellow fever booster vaccination. Every receptor here comes from a man between 18 and 29 years old who received the YFV17D yellow fever vaccine.

The chain is built from TRBV15 and TRBJ2-1; a possible D gene is TRBD1 (6 bases). Between the trimmed V and J ends, which lost 3 bases and 1 base, there was a span of 10 bases. The CDR3 extends over 15 amino acids. Germline CDR1 and CDR2: LNHNV and YYDKDF (reference sequence). In DNA, the CDR3 is TGTGCCACCAGCAGCGACAGGAGATCCTACAATGAGCAGTTCTTC. This codes for CATSSDRRSYNEQFF. Looking up the rest from reference TRBV15 and TRBJ2-1 gives the full variable domain: DAMVIQNPRYQVTQFGKPVTLSCSQTLNHNVMYWYQQKSSQAPKLLFHYYDKDFNNEADTPDNFQSRRPNTSFCFLDIRSPGLGDTAMYLCATSSDRRSYNEQFFGPGTRLTVL.

This clonotype has more than one count but fewer than ten. The rearrangement uses TRBV20-1 and TRBJ1-1, with D uncertain. The CDR3 totals 13 residues. Looked up from germline, CDR1 is DFQATT and CDR2 is SNEGSKA (reference sequence). The V end lost 0 bases, the J end lost 4 bases, and 9 bases lay between the germline ends. The CDR3 protein is CSARDTVGTEAFF. CDR3 nucleotide sequence: TGCAGTGCTAGAGATACAGTCGGCACTGAAGCTTTCTTT.

This clonotype was picked up a small number of times. The chain combines TRBV15 with TRBJ1-5; no firm D call. V was shortened by 5 bases and J by 0 bases, with 11 bases between the two germline ends. Per germline, CDR1 LNHNV and CDR2 YYDKDF (reference sequence). The CDR3 runs 15 residues. The DNA of the CDR3 is TGTGCCACCAGCGCCTACAGCCGTAGCAATCAGCCCCAGCATTTT. This translates into CATSAYSRSNQPQHF.

With respect to this clonotype: The junction differs from germline at one of its ends, possibly a read error. J is TRBJ2-1 and V is TRBV3-1, with 7 bases matching TRBD1. Looked up from germline, CDR1 is LGHDT and CDR2 is YNNKEL (reference sequence). The CDR3 covers 15 residues. CDR3 in DNA: TGTGCCAGCGCACAGGGGTGGACCCCCTACCATGAGCAGTTCTTC. It codes for CASAQGWTPYHEQFF.

This clonotype was picked up many times. The CDR3 reads CAISESRGAETQYF. The CDR3 nucleotides are TGTGCCATCAGTGAGTCTCGGGGCGCGGAGACCCAGTACTTC. The rearrangement joins TRBV10-3 to TRBJ2-5; possibly TRBD1 or TRBD2 for D (5 bases each). The V and J ends lost 0 bases and 5 bases respectively, with 10 bases between them. Germline CDR1 ENHRY, CDR2 SYGVKD. This CDR3 spans 14 amino acids.

The chain has TRBV2 and TRBJ1-4, with a tentative D call TRBD1 (6 bases). Germline values: CDR1 SNHLY, CDR2 FYNNEI. The V end lost 4 bases, the J end lost 5 bases, and 14 bases lay between the germline ends. The CDR3 loop spans 15 amino acids. The CDR3 loop reads CASSGRDTGNEKLFF. The CDR3 bases are TGTGCCAGCAGTGGCCGGGACACAGGCAATGAAAAACTGTTTTTT. Filled out from reference TRBV2 and TRBJ1-4, the complete variable domain reads EPEVTQTPSHQVTQMGQEVILRCVPISNHLYFYWYRQILGQKVEFLVSFYNNEISEKSEIFDDQFSVERPDGSNFTLKIRSTKLEDSAMYFCASSGRDTGNEKLFFGSGTQLSVL.

The J gene is TRBJ2-7, the V gene TRBV5-6; D is unclear. Trimming shortened V by 0 bases and J by 3 bases, and 7 bases separated the two germline ends. There are 13 residues in the CDR3. Germline CDR1 is SGHDT and CDR2 is YYEEEE. CDR3 residues: CASSLVNNYEQYV. CDR3 DNA sequence: TGTGCCAGCAGCTTGGTTAACAACTACGAGCAGTACGTC.

This clonotype was seen ten or more times. The gene calls are TRBV4-1 and TRBJ1-4, with D unclear. V shed 3 bases and J shed 4 bases, with 9 bases lying between them. Germline CDR1 MGHRA, CDR2 YSYEKL. The CDR3 runs to 14 residues. CDR3 region: CASSQSVGNEKLFF. Written as DNA, the CDR3 is TGCGCCAGCAGCCAGTCGGTTGGTAATGAAAAACTGTTTTTT.

The V gene is TRBV12-3 or TRBV12-4, the J gene TRBJ2-2; 7 bases match TRBD1. This CDR3 region has 16 residues. V gave up 1 base and J gave up 4 bases; unmatched junction bases: 6. CDR3 protein: CASSLDRGPGTGELFF. DNA for the CDR3: TGTGCCAGCAGTTTAGACAGGGGCCCGGGCACCGGGGAGCTGTTTTTT.

In this sample, this clonotype turned up many times. The rearrangement links TRBV24-1 to TRBJ1-2; the match to TRBD1 covers 9 bases. Germline loops: CDR1 KGHDR, CDR2 SFDVKD. V shed 2 bases and J 4 bases; nucleotides not matched to a gene: 7. CDR3 length equals 16 residues. The CDR3 DNA reads TGTGCCACCAGTGATTCCCGGACAGGGGCGGGCTATGGCTACACCTTC. Translation: CATSDSRTGAGYGYTF.

This clonotype was observed at least ten times. CDR3 sequence reads: CASSWEGALGTQYF. The CDR3 DNA is TGTGCCAGCAGCTGGGAAGGGGCTTTGGGTACGCAGTATTTT. The chain joins TRBV7-9 to TRBJ2-3, with D perhaps TRBD1 (5 bases). The CDR3 is made up of 14 amino acids. The germline CDR1 and CDR2 sequences are SEHNR and FQNEAQ (reference sequence). V gave up 4 bases and J gave up 8 bases, with 16 bases separating them.

The chain couples TRBV25-1 to TRBJ2-1; 7 bases match TRBD1. V shed 2 bases, J shed 2 bases, and the junction held 6 bases outside the gene matches. CDR1 and CDR2 from the germline V gene are MGHDK and SYGVNS. The CDR3 covers 16 residues. In DNA form, the CDR3 reads TGTGCCAGCAGTGAAGTGCAGGGGGACCCCTACAATGAGCAGTTCTTC. It codes for CASSEVQGDPYNEQFF.

The chain carries TRBV7-3 and TRBJ2-5; D is perhaps TRBD1 or TRBD2 (6 bases each). The V and J ends lost 9 bases and 2 bases respectively, with 13 bases between them. This CDR3 comprises 13 residues. Germline loops: CDR1 SGHTA, CDR2 FQGTGA. The CDR3 loop is CASAGGPQETQYF. Here the CDR3 DNA reads TGTGCCAGTGCCGGGGGCCCGCAAGAGACCCAGTACTTC.

Only a few counts were recorded for this clonotype. Germline is not matched at one junction end, which may reflect a read error. The rearrangement links TRBV7-7 to TRBJ2-1, with TRBD1 matching over 8 bases. This CDR3 is 15 amino acids long. CDR1 is SSHAT, CDR2 FNYEAQ, per germline (reference sequence). The CDR3 here is CASSFRQGAYNEQFF. Here the CDR3 DNA reads TGTGCTAGCAGCTTTCGGCAGGGGGCTTACAATGAGCAGTTCTTC. The variable domain in full, completed from reference TRBV7-7 and TRBJ2-1, reads GAGVSQSPRYKVTKRGQDVTLRCDPISSHATLYWYQQALGQGPEFLTYFNYEAQPDKSGLPSDRFSAERPEGSISTLTIQRTEQRDSAMYRCASSFRQGAYNEQFFGPGTRLTVL.

This clonotype was found many times. The chain has TRBV10-3 and TRBJ2-7; 9 nucleotides line up with TRBD2. J was trimmed by 6 bases and V by 4 bases; bases with no gene match: 7. The CDR3 is 14 amino acids. Germline CDR1 and CDR2: ENHRY and SYGVKD. This CDR3 is CAISAAGGDREQYV. Here the CDR3 DNA reads TGTGCCATCAGTGCCGCGGGGGGGGACCGCGAGCAGTACGTC.

This clonotype appeared a few times. This chain joins TRBV10-1 and TRBJ2-5, with 7 bases lining up with TRBD1. The junction had 11 bases not matched to a gene; V was cut back by 3 bases and J by 4 bases. The CDR3 has 16 amino acids. CDR1 is WNHNN, CDR2 SYGVQD, per germline (reference sequence). The CDR3 here is CASSEMGRGIGETQYF. CDR3 coding DNA: TGCGCCAGCAGTGAAATGGGCAGGGGGATTGGAGAGACCCAGTACTTC.

This clonotype occurred a few times. The CDR3: CASMVMGNSNEQFF. In DNA form, the CDR3 reads TGTGCCAGCATGGTCATGGGTAATTCCAATGAGCAGTTCTTC. This chain joins TRBV7-9 and TRBJ2-1, with D hard to call. Deletions cut 7 bases from V and 6 bases from J, with 16 bases between. CDR3 length equals 14 residues. CDR1 and CDR2 from the germline V gene are SEHNR and FQNEAQ (reference sequence).

This clonotype was seen repeatedly, ten times or more. This chain joins TRBV10-1 and TRBJ2-7, with a possible D match to TRBD1 (5 bases). Per germline, CDR1 WNHNN and CDR2 SYGVQD (reference sequence). This CDR3 spans 14 amino acids. V was pared by 3 bases and J by 4 bases, with 13 bases between. CDR3 in DNA: TGCGCCAGCAGTGAAGCTGGACACTCTTACGAGCAGTACTTC. Translated, it gives CASSEAGHSYEQYF.

This clonotype was recorded at least ten times. V is TRBV3-1 and J is TRBJ2-7, with D perhaps TRBD1 (6 bases). CDR3 length equals 14 residues. Germline V gene sequence: CDR1 LGHDT, CDR2 YNNKEL (reference sequence). V was clipped by 4 bases and J by 10 bases, with 20 bases between them. CDR3 protein: CASSLRDTSTKQYF. The CDR3 DNA follows: TGTGCCAGCAGCCTACGGGACACATCTACGAAACAGTACTTC.

The chain combines TRBV7-2 with TRBJ2-3, with a weak D call TRBD1 (6 bases). The V end lost 0 bases, the J end lost 2 bases, and 12 bases lay between the germline ends. Germline V gives CDR1 SGHTA, CDR2 FQGNSA. CDR3 length: 16 residues. CDR3 region: CASSLAGTRNTDTQYF. DNA for the CDR3: TGTGCCAGCAGCTTAGCCGGGACACGAAACACAGATACGCAGTATTTT.

The J gene is TRBJ2-3, the V gene TRBV7-3; 9 positions agree with TRBD1. CDR1 SGHTA and CDR2 FQGTGA come from the germline V gene. The CDR3 covers 14 residues. V lost 5 bases and J lost 4; bases outside the gene matches: 4. CDR3 in DNA: TGTGCCAGCAGCCAGGGACAGGGTTCAGATACGCAGTATTTT. Amino acid sequence: CASSQGQGSDTQYF.

This clonotype was seen at least ten times. V and J are TRBV20-1 and TRBJ1-3; D uncertain. The ends were cut back, 4 bases at V and 0 bases at J, with 10 bases in the middle. CDR3 length equals 14 residues. The germline CDR1 and CDR2 sequences are DFQATT and SNEGSKA (reference sequence). Written as DNA, the CDR3 is TGCAGTGCTATCGGTGCCTCCTCTGGAAACACCATATATTTT. Its protein is CSAIGASSGNTIYF.

The V and J genes are TRBV10-3 and TRBJ2-7; 11 bases fit TRBD1. Germline V gene sequence: CDR1 ENHRY, CDR2 SYGVKD. J lost 5 bases, V lost 5 bases, and 11 bases had no gene match. This CDR3 comprises 16 residues. CDR3 nucleotide sequence: TGTGCCATCAGTCCCTCCGGGACAGGGGGTACCCACGAGCAGTACTTC. Amino acids: CAISPSGTGGTHEQYF.

This clonotype has at least ten counts. The DNA of the CDR3 is TGTGCCAGCAGCCTCTCCGGGGGGGGTAATTCACCCCTCCACTTT. Protein sequence: CASSLSGGGNSPLHF. The chain couples TRBV7-2 to TRBJ1-6; D perhaps matches TRBD1 (5 bases). The CDR3 is 15 residues long. V lost 5 bases and J lost 6, with 14 bases in between. From germline, CDR1 is SGHTA and CDR2 FQGNSA.

There are a few counts of this clonotype. The gene calls are TRBV7-2 and TRBJ1-5; D not certain. Trimming removed 4 bases at V and 3 bases at J, with 13 bases between. This CDR3 contains 15 residues. Germline values: CDR1 SGHTA, CDR2 FQGNSA. The CDR3 sequence is CASSSSRRLNQPQHF. CDR3 DNA sequence: TGTGCCAGCAGCTCGAGCCGACGGCTCAATCAGCCCCAGCATTTT.

This rearrangement joins TRBV2 to TRBJ2-1; TRBD2 agrees at 7 bases. CDR1 SNHLY and CDR2 FYNNEI come from the germline V gene. This CDR3 has 15 residues. Trimming removed 5 bases from V and 7 bases from J; junction bases left unmatched: 11. DNA for the CDR3: TGTGCCAGCAGTTTTGAGCGGGGTATGGGGAATGAGCAGTTCTTC. Protein product: CASSFERGMGNEQFF.

The CDR3 here is CASGGTTYEQYF. For the CDR3, the DNA is TGTGCCAGCGGGGGGACCACCTACGAGCAGTACTTC. The chain is built from TRBV5-7 and TRBJ2-7; TRBD2 might be the D (6 bases). TRBV5-7 is an ORF, and what it does is uncertain. V gave up 7 bases and J gave up 2 bases, with 10 bases separating them. CDR3 size: 12 residues.

This clonotype was observed a few times. The rearrangement joins TRBV4-1 to TRBJ2-7; tentative D call: TRBD2 (5 bases). Trimming removed 1 base at V and 0 bases at J, with 22 bases between. Germline lookup yields CDR1 MGHRA and CDR2 YSYEKL. The CDR3 has 19 amino acids. CDR3 residues: CASSQGGGRSQSSSYEQYF. The CDR3 DNA follows: TGCGCCAGCAGCCAAGGTGGAGGCCGTTCGCAATCCAGCTCCTACGAGCAGTACTTC.

The table lists this clonotype with many counts. The chain recombines TRBV28 with TRBJ2-3; the D gene is possibly TRBD1 (6 bases). CDR1 and CDR2 from the germline V gene are MDHEN and SYDVKM. The CDR3 runs 17 residues. V lost 4 bases and J 11 bases, leaving 28 bases between the germline ends. The CDR3 sequence is CASSSSGQLLKPSGQYF. In DNA form, the CDR3 reads TGTGCCAGCAGTTCTTCCGGACAGCTCTTAAAACCTTCGGGGCAGTATTTT.

The V and J genes are TRBV29-1 and TRBJ2-3; D remains unclear. The CDR3 loop spans 14 amino acids. The ends were cut back, 7 bases at V and 0 bases at J, with 14 bases in the middle. Germline V gene lookup returns CDR1 SQVTM and CDR2 ANQGSEA. The CDR3 DNA reads TGCAGCGCCGTAAGCACTTCTAGCACAGATACGCAGTATTTT. It is translated as CSAVSTSSTDTQYF.

This clonotype turned up a few times. This chain links TRBV7-8 with TRBJ2-7, with 8 bases identical to TRBD1. Germline V gene sequence: CDR1 SGHVS, CDR2 FQNEAQ. This CDR3 has 14 residues. Trimming cost V 4 bases and J 6 bases; bases outside gene matches: 8. CDR3 amino acids: CASSSQGAGSEQYF. CDR3 coding DNA: TGTGCCAGCAGCTCCCAGGGGGCGGGGTCCGAGCAGTACTTC.

The V gene is TRBV6-2 or TRBV6-3, the J gene TRBJ2-7, with 8 positions matching TRBD2. The CDR3 consists of 17 residues. The junction had 12 bases not matched to a gene; V was cut back by 5 bases and J by 0 bases. In germline, CDR1 is MNHEY, CDR2 SVGEGT. The CDR3 here is CASSREGPEYFSYEQYV. The CDR3 DNA reads as TGTGCCAGCAGTCGGGAGGGACCGGAATACTTCTCCTACGAGCAGTACGTC.